This T cell receptor (beta chain) came from a study of shared clonotypes between healthy human individuals. Study-level findings and limits: In having few donors, the study represented limited genetic and exposure-history diversity.

Running of the assay took place at deep level. Clones were sequenced by immunoSEQ multiplex PCR, and TCRdb holds only the in-frame ones, with some missing. The repertoire consists of roughly 1,500,000 clones, with nearly 99% occurring once and the leading ten covering approximately 0.44%. Germline lookup yields CDR1 SGHTS and CDR2 YDEGEE. This CDR3 is built from 15 residues. V dropped 4 bases and J dropped 4 bases, with 14 bases sitting between them. The CD4+ fraction was divided into a CD45RA+ naive subset and a CD45RA-negative memory subset. Regarding this clone: Its antigen is not identified.

J is TRBJ2-2 and V is TRBV5-8, with D possibly TRBD1 on 6 matching bases. This receptor was identified in a man aged 25-40 years in good health. Sequencing was performed on naive CD4+ T cells sorted from blood. Subset defined: CD45RA+ positively selected. The CDR3 loop reads CASSKGQISTGELFF. CDR3 bases: TGTGCCAGCAGCAAAGGACAGATATCCACCGGGGAGCTGTTTTTT.